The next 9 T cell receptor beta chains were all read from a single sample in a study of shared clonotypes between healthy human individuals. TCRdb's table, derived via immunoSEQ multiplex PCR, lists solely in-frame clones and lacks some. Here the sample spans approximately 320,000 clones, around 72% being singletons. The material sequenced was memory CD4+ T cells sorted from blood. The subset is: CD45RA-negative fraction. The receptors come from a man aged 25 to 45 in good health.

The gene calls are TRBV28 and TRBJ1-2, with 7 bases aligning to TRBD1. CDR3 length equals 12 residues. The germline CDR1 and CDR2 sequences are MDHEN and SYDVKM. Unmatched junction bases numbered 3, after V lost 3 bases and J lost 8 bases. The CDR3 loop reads CASSFQGEGYTF. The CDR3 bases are TGTGCCAGCAGTTTTCAGGGGGAAGGCTACACCTTC.

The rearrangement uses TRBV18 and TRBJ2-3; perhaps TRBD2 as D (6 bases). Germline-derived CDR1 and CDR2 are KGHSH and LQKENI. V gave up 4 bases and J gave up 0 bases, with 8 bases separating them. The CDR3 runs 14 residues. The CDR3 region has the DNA TGTGCCAGCTCACTGGGGACTAGCACAGATACGCAGTATTTT. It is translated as CASSLGTSTDTQYF.

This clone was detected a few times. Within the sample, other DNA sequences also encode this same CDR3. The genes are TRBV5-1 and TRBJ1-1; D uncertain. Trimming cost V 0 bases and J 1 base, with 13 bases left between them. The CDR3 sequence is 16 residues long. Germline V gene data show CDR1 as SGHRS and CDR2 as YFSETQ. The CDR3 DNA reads TGCGCCAGCAGCTTGGACTTCGGGTTGGCGAACACTGAAGCTTTCTTT. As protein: CASSLDFGLANTEAFF.

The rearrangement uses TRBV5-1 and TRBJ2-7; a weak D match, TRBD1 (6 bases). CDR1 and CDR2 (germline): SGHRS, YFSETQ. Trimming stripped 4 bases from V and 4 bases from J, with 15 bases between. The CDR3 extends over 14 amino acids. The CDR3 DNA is TGCGCCAGCAGCGAACAGGGAAGTCGGTACGAGCAGTACTTC. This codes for CASSEQGSRYEQYF.

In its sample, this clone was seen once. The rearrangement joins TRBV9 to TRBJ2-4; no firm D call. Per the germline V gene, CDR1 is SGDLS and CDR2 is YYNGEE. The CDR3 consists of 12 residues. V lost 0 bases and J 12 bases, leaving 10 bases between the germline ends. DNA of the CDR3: TGTGCCAGCAGCGTAGCTGTGGCCGATCAGTACTTC. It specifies CASSVAVADQYF.

In DNA, the CDR3 is TGTGCCAGCAGCTTAGCTGGGACTAGCGTCTCCTACGAGCAGTACTTC. As protein: CASSLAGTSVSYEQYF. This chain joins TRBV7-2 and TRBJ2-7; 10 bases are shared with TRBD2. The V and J ends lost 0 bases and 0 bases, in that order; junction bases with no gene match: 2. The CDR3 is 16 residues long. CDR1 is SGHTA and CDR2 is FQGNSA in the germline V gene.

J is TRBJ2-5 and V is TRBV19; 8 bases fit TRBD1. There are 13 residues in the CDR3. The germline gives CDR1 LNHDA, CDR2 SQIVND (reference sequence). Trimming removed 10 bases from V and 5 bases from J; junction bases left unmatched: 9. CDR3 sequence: CATSRTGQETQYF. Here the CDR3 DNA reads TGTGCCACCTCCCGGACAGGGCAGGAGACCCAGTACTTC. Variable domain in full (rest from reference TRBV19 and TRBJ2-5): DGGITQSPKYLFRKEGQNVTLSCEQNLNHDAMYWYRQDPGQGLRLIYYSQIVNDFQKGDIAEGYSVSREKKESFPLTVTSAQKNPTAFYLCATSRTGQETQYFGPGTRLLVL.

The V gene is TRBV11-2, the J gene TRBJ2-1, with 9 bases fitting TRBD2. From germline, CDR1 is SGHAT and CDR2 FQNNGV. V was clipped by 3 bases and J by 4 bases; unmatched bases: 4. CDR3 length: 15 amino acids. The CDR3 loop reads CASSFPGLAYNEQFF. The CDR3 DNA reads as TGTGCCAGCAGCTTCCCGGGACTAGCATACAATGAGCAGTTCTTC.

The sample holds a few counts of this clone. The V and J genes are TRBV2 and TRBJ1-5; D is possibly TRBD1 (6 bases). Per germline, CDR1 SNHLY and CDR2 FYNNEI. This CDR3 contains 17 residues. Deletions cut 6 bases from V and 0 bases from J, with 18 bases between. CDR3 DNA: TGTGCCAGCAGCGAAATACAGGGTGCTCATAGCAATCAGCCCCAGCATTTT. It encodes CASSEIQGAHSNQPQHF.